A selection of T cell receptor beta chains follows, all from one sample in a study of human T cells and chemical hapten exposure. TCRdb processed the 5' RACE reads anew with MiXCR; each CDR3 protein has one entry. The sample lists about 81,000 distinct CDR3 sequences, roughly 15% seen once, with approximately 6.2% in the top ten. The receptors derive from a female donor in good health. CDR3s include the opening cysteine and the closing phenylalanine or tryptophan. D genes are given only for firm matches. Some rows mark clone size as missing; the rest say once, few, many or name a class of expanded clone.

j_call,d_call,cdr3_length,clone_size,v_call,cdr3_aa,cdr3_nt
TRBJ1-1,TRBD1,14,few,TRBV28,CASSSGTVPAEAFF,TGTGCCAGCAGTTCCGGGACAGTTCCAGCTGAAGCTTTCTTT
TRBJ2-1,TRBD2,16,-,TRBV2,CASGSASGRQSGEQFF,TGTGCCAGCGGGTCGGCTAGCGGGAGGCAATCGGGTGAGCAGTTCTTC
TRBJ1-1,-,14,few,TRBV10-2,CASSFHRDYTEAFF,TGCGCCAGCAGTTTCCACAGGGATTACACTGAAGCTTTCTTT
TRBJ2-3,-,16,-,TRBV4-1,CASSQSIMGGTDTQYF,TGCGCCAGCAGCCAATCGATCATGGGGGGTACAGATACGCAGTATTTT
TRBJ1-1,-,11,-,TRBV12-3/TRBV12-4,CASSLSSEAFF,TGTGCCAGCAGTTTGAGCTCTGAAGCTTTCTTT
TRBJ2-7,-,12,few,TRBV6-6,CASSYGSSEQYF,TGTGCCAGCAGTTACGGGTCCAGCGAGCAGTACTTC
TRBJ1-3,-,17,few,TRBV4-1,CASSQDRSGGRGNTIYF,TGCGCCAGCAGCCAAGATCGTTCCGGTGGAAGAGGAAACACCATATATTTT
TRBJ2-1,-,17,few,TRBV5-4,CASSLTVAVSSYNEQFF,TGTGCCAGCAGCTTGACGGTAGCGGTGAGCTCCTACAATGAGCAGTTCTTC
TRBJ2-2,TRBD1,14,-,TRBV20-1,CSASNRGNTGELFF,TGCAGTGCTAGCAACAGGGGGAACACCGGGGAGCTGTTTTTT
TRBJ2-1,-,13,-,TRBV14,CASSQDVAGKQFF,TGTGCCAGCAGCCAAGATGTGGCAGGGAAGCAGTTCTTC
TRBJ1-5,TRBD1,14,many,TRBV6-5,CASRPTGTGRPQHF,TGTGCCAGCAGGCCGACAGGGACCGGGCGGCCCCAGCATTTT
TRBJ2-2,-,15,many,TRBV3-1,CASRHVAMGAGELFF,TGTGCCAGCAGACATGTGGCGATGGGGGCCGGGGAGCTGTTTTTT
TRBJ2-1,-,13,-,TRBV6-2/TRBV6-3,CASGRESYNEQFF,TGTGCCAGCGGAAGAGAATCCTACAATGAGCAGTTCTTC
TRBJ1-4,-,14,few,TRBV18,CASSPPTEREKLFF,TGTGCCAGCTCACCACCCACTGAACGCGAAAAACTGTTTTTT
TRBJ2-3,TRBD2,17,-,TRBV5-1,CASSLAGTSGFADTQYF,TGCGCCAGCAGCTTGGCCGGGACTAGTGGGTTTGCAGATACGCAGTATTTT
TRBJ2-4,-,13,few,TRBV7-2,CASSLTPRDIQYF,TGTGCCAGCAGCTTAACTCCCAGGGACATTCAGTACTTC
TRBJ2-3,-,13,few,TRBV12-5,CASGSRGADTQYF,TGTGCTAGTGGCTCAAGGGGGGCAGATACGCAGTATTTT
TRBJ2-7,TRBD2,16,few,TRBV4-2,CASSHLAGEGEDEQYF,TGTGCCAGCAGCCATCTAGCGGGAGAAGGGGAGGACGAGCAGTACTTC
TRBJ1-2,TRBD1,13,few,TRBV6-1,CASSEGQWYGYTF,TGTGCCAGCAGCGAGGGACAGTGGTATGGCTACACCTTC
TRBJ1-5,-,15,-,TRBV28,CASIPRRQVHQPQHF,TGTGCCAGCATCCCTAGGCGGCAGGTCCATCAGCCCCAGCATTTT
TRBJ2-1,-,14,few,TRBV29-1,CSVGFWDHENEQFF,TGCAGCGTTGGGTTCTGGGACCATGAGAATGAGCAGTTCTTC
TRBJ2-3,-,13,few,TRBV6-2/TRBV6-3,CASSSADTDTQYF,TGTGCCAGCAGTTCGGCGGACACAGATACGCAGTATTTT
TRBJ2-7,TRBD2,15,many,TRBV3-1,CASSPRLAGPYEQYF,TGTGCCAGCAGCCCGCGACTAGCGGGGCCCTACGAGCAGTACTTC
TRBJ2-1,-,15,few,TRBV27,CASSPSGALRDEQFF,TGTGCCAGCAGCCCTAGTGGCGCCCTCAGGGATGAGCAGTTCTTC
TRBJ1-5,-,12,-,TRBV20-1,CSAGRSNQPQHF,TGCAGTGCTGGACGAAGCAATCAGCCCCAGCATTTT
TRBJ1-1,-,12,-,TRBV29-1,CSAEAGALVAFF,TGCAGCGCGGAAGCGGGGGCACTCGTAGCTTTCTTT
TRBJ1-4,-,15,-,TRBV6-5,CASSYTGALNEKLFF,TGTGCCAGCAGTTACACAGGAGCTCTTAATGAAAAACTGTTTTTT
TRBJ2-5,-,14,many,TRBV20-1,CSATPEDATETQYF,TGCAGTGCTACTCCCGAGGACGCGACGGAGACCCAGTACTTC
TRBJ1-2,-,12,many,TRBV7-9,CASSSNNYGYTF,TGTGCCAGCAGCTCTAATAACTATGGCTACACCTTC
TRBJ1-2,-,12,-,TRBV24-1,CATSDFNYGYTF,TGTGCCACCAGTGATTTCAACTATGGCTACACCTTC
TRBJ2-4,TRBD1,17,-,TRBV12-3/TRBV12-4,CASSLRRQGAAKNIQYF,TGTGCCAGCAGTTTACGACGGCAGGGGGCCGCCAAAAACATTCAGTACTTC
TRBJ2-7,TRBD1,14,few,TRBV5-1,CASSPSTGSYEQYF,TGCGCCAGCAGCCCTTCGACAGGGTCCTACGAGCAGTACTTC
TRBJ1-2,-,14,few,TRBV25-1,CASSQPGGALGYTF,TGTGCCAGCAGCCAGCCGGGGGGGGCGCTTGGCTACACCTTC
TRBJ1-1,TRBD1,18,few,TRBV5-1,CASSSAGTGGSLSAEAFF,TGCGCCAGCAGCTCCGCCGGGACAGGGGGTAGTTTGAGCGCTGAAGCTTTCTTT
TRBJ2-3,TRBD2,16,many,TRBV13,CASSTRLAGATDTQYF,TGTGCCAGCAGCACTCGACTAGCGGGAGCAACAGATACGCAGTATTTT
TRBJ2-1,-,13,-,TRBV6-5,CASSWGRDNEQFF,TGTGCCAGCAGTTGGGGGCGGGACAATGAGCAGTTCTTC
TRBJ2-5,TRBD1,16,-,TRBV5-4,CASSLEGQGARETQYF,TGTGCCAGCAGCTTGGAGGGACAGGGGGCGCGGGAGACCCAGTACTTC